This entry lists 10 T cell receptor beta chains sequenced from one sample in a study of T cells in Graves' hyperthyroidism and ophthalmopathy. RNA transcripts gave rise to amplified TCR beta CDR3 regions. First-round RT-PCR targeting the TCR CDR3 was performed with the HTBI primer set. TCRdb reprocessed the multiplex PCR reads with MiXCR, giving one entry per CDR3 protein. The top ten clones hold around 7.3% of a sample with fewer than 550,000 distinct CDR3 sequences, about a sixth of them seen once. The sequencing input was blood. These receptors were collected from a woman aged 18-30 years with Graves' hyperthyroidism.

V gene TRBV2 combines with J gene TRBJ1-5, with TRBD1 identical over 8 bases. The CDR3 length is 14 residues. Unmatched junction bases numbered 9, after V lost 7 bases and J lost 7 bases. The germline gives CDR1 SNHLY, CDR2 FYNNEI. In DNA, the CDR3 is TGTGCCAGCACCCCCGGACAGGGATCACAGCCCCAGCATTTT. This translates into CASTPGQGSQPQHF.

The table lists this clonotype with a few counts. The chain carries TRBV5-1 and TRBJ2-7, with D maybe TRBD1 (5 bases). V was pared by 0 bases and J by 4 bases, with 14 bases between. The germline V gene encodes CDR1 SGHRS and CDR2 YFSETQ. The CDR3 is made up of 15 amino acids. CDR3 DNA sequence: TGCGCCAGCAGCTTGGTTTCTCTAGGGGAATACGAGCAGTACTTC. This sequence encodes CASSLVSLGEYEQYF.

This clonotype was observed at least ten times. This rearrangement joins TRBV20-1 to TRBJ1-2; D not certain. Germline CDR1 reads DFQATT; CDR2 reads SNEGSKA (reference sequence). The CDR3 has 13 amino acids. V lost 6 bases, J lost 7 bases, and 18 bases lay in between. CDR3 nucleotide sequence: TGCAGTGCCAGAAACGCGGGATTGCGTGGCTACACCTTC. Its translation is CSARNAGLRGYTF.

Ten or more counts support this clonotype. The chain couples TRBV3-1 to TRBJ2-1; D unclear. CDR1 is LGHDT, CDR2 YNNKEL, per germline (reference sequence). V was clipped by 4 bases and J by 6 bases, with 10 bases between them. This CDR3 region has 13 residues. CDR3 nucleotides: TGTGCCAGCAGCCGCAGCGTAGGCAATGAGCAGTTCTTC. This sequence encodes CASSRSVGNEQFF.

The chain has TRBV5-1 and TRBJ2-1, with D possibly being TRBD2 (6 bases). Germline values: CDR1 SGHRS, CDR2 YFSETQ. The CDR3 is 14 residues long. The V end lost 7 bases, the J end lost 4 bases, and 15 bases lay between the germline ends. In DNA form, the CDR3 reads TGCGCCAGCCAAAGGGGAGGCGGTTACAATGAGCAGTTCTTC. It translates to CASQRGGGYNEQFF.

This clonotype was seen repeatedly, ten times or more. This CDR3 reads CASSQKGEAGEETQYF. CDR3 in DNA: TGCGCCAGCAGCCAAAAGGGGGAGGCGGGGGAAGAGACCCAGTACTTC. The chain has TRBV4-1 and TRBJ2-5; D perhaps matches TRBD2 (7 bases). V lost 2 bases and J 3 bases, leaving 16 bases between the germline ends. This CDR3 is 16 amino acids long. The germline CDR1 and CDR2 sequences are MGHRA and YSYEKL.

The table lists this clonotype with many counts. CDR3 in DNA: TGCGCCAGCAGCCAAACAGGTTACAATCAGCCCCAGCATTTT. Amino acid sequence: CASSQTGYNQPQHF. The chain has TRBV4-1 and TRBJ1-5, with D maybe TRBD1 (5 bases). The germline V gene encodes CDR1 MGHRA and CDR2 YSYEKL. Trimming removed 2 bases at V and 3 bases at J, with 8 bases between. The CDR3 has 14 residues.

The sample holds many counts of this clonotype. The chain has TRBV11-2 and TRBJ2-2; 7 bases are shared with TRBD2. V was pared by 4 bases and J by 0 bases, with 11 bases of the junction left unmatched. Germline CDR1 SGHAT, CDR2 FQNNGV. The CDR3 runs 18 residues. CDR3 region: CASSSSHGGGPNTGELFF. CDR3 DNA: TGTGCCAGCAGCTCCTCCCATGGCGGGGGACCGAACACCGGGGAGCTGTTTTTT.

This clonotype appeared many times. The chain combines TRBV12-3 or TRBV12-4 with TRBJ2-5, with TRBD1 identical over 9 bases. The CDR3 contains 14 residues. Trimming cost V 5 bases and J 2 bases; bases outside gene matches: 3. CDR3 residues: CASSVGTGQETQYF. The CDR3 DNA follows: TGTGCCAGCAGTGTAGGGACAGGGCAAGAGACCCAGTACTTC.

This clonotype has ten or more counts. The chain uses TRBV3-1 and TRBJ1-3; D gene unclear. The CDR3 is 15 residues long. The germline CDR1 and CDR2 sequences are LGHDT and YNNKEL (reference sequence). V dropped 3 bases and J dropped 5 bases, with 14 bases sitting between them. CDR3 in amino acids: CASSHLGEGRNTIYF. DNA for the CDR3: TGTGCCAGCAGCCACCTCGGGGAGGGTCGAAACACCATATATTTT.